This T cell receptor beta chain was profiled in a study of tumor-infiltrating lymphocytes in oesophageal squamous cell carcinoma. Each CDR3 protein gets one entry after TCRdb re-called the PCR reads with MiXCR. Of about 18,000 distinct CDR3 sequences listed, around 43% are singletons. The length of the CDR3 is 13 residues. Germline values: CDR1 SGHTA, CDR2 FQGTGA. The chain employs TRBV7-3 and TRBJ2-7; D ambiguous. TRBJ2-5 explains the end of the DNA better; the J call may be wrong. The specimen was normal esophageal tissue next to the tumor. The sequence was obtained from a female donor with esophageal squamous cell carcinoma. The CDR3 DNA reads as TGTGCCAGCAGCTTAACCCCCTCGGAGACCCAGTACTTC. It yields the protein CASSLTPSETQYF.